The 9 T cell receptor beta chains in this list originate from one sample, sequenced in a study of Ad26.COV2.S vaccination and SARS-CoV-2 variants. Measured with immunoSEQ multiplex PCR; TCRdb has only the in-frame clones, and not every one. The table shows fewer than 400,000 clones, with 85% occurring only once. Treatment of the sample: about 20 received Ad26.COV2.S at low or high dose, single or two shots; roughly five received placebo; per-sample allocation not given. Day 63 following the first vaccine or placebo injection was when the samples were taken. Here the sequenced sample was peripheral blood, taken in a trial of Ad26.COV2.S vaccine versus placebo. These receptors came from a person aged 18-65 years who received the Ad26.COV2.S COVID-19 vaccine or a placebo.

The gene calls are TRBV2 and TRBJ2-1; TRBD1 might be the D (5 bases). CDR1 SNHLY and CDR2 FYNNEI come from the germline V gene. V was cut by 8 bases and J by 5 bases, with 16 bases left in between. The CDR3 sequence is 14 residues long. The CDR3 region is CASYQDIGNNEQFF. In DNA, the CDR3 is TGTGCCAGCTACCAGGACATAGGAAACAATGAGCAGTTCTTC.

The rearrangement links TRBV1 to TRBJ2-5; TRBD2, the D gene given by the table, was not confirmed from the DNA. TRBV1 is an annotated pseudogene. This CDR3 is 16 amino acids long. For the CDR3, the DNA is TGCACCAGCAGCCAAGCCAGCGGGGGGGCAGAGGAGACCCAGTACTTC. Its translation is CTSSQASGGAEETQYF.

This CDR3 reads CASSKLGVIHEQYF. In DNA form, the CDR3 reads TGTGCCAGCAGTAAGCTAGGGGTAATCCACGAGCAGTACTTC. The chain joins TRBV27 to TRBJ2-7; TRBD1 might be the D (5 bases). The CDR3 runs 14 residues. The germline V gene encodes CDR1 MNHEY and CDR2 SMNVEV (reference sequence). The germline V and J ends were trimmed by 5 bases and 5 bases, with 16 bases remaining between them.

The chain couples TRBV6-5 to TRBJ1-5; no definite D call. The CDR3 has 12 amino acids. V was trimmed by 6 bases and J by 1 base, leaving 4 bases between them. Germline V lookup: CDR1 MNHEY, CDR2 SVGAGI. CDR3: CASRFSNQPQHF. The CDR3 DNA sequence: TGTGCCAGCAGGTTCAGCAATCAGCCCCAGCATTTT.

This clone was seen a handful of times. The gene calls are TRBV18 and TRBJ2-7, with 7 bases identical to TRBD1. The germline V gene encodes CDR1 KGHSH and CDR2 LQKENI. V trimming: 0 bases; J trimming: 1 base; junction bases outside the gene matches: 0. This CDR3 has 14 amino acids. The CDR3 DNA reads as TGTGCCAGCTCACCACCGGGACAGTCCTACGAGCAGTACTTC. Translating it yields CASSPPGQSYEQYF.

The sample holds one count of this clone. The chain recombines TRBV7-3 with TRBJ2-5; a weak D match, TRBD2 (6 bases). In germline, CDR1 is SGHTA, CDR2 FQGTGA. With 6 bases removed from V and 1 base from J, the gap between germline ends came to 9 bases. The CDR3 has 13 amino acids. The CDR3, as DNA: TGTGCCAGCAGGCGGGGCCCCCAAGAGACCCAGTACTTC. It codes for CASRRGPQETQYF.

J is TRBJ2-1 and V is TRBV7-8; unclear D gene. Germline lookup yields CDR1 SGHVS and CDR2 FQNEAQ. V lost 1 base, J lost 2 bases, and 15 bases lay in between. CDR3 length: 17 amino acids. The CDR3 DNA follows: TGTGCCAGCAGCTTAGATGACGCCCCAACCGCCTACAATGAGCAGTTCTTC. Its protein product is CASSLDDAPTAYNEQFF.

The V gene is TRBV7-9, the J gene TRBJ1-1; TRBD1 aligns across 7 bases. V was clipped by 2 bases and J by 0 bases; unmatched bases: 12. The V gene's germline CDR1 is SEHNR and CDR2 FQNEAQ (reference sequence). The CDR3 loop spans 18 amino acids. CDR3 in DNA: TGTGCCAGCAGCTTACTTCGGGACAGCCTCTCCCTGAACACTGAAGCTTTCTTT. It yields the protein CASSLLRDSLSLNTEAFF.

The chain couples TRBV27 to TRBJ2-1; tentatively, D is TRBD1 (6 bases). Germline-derived CDR1 and CDR2 are MNHEY and SMNVEV (reference sequence). With 4 bases removed from V and 2 bases from J, the gap between germline ends came to 12 bases. The CDR3 has 15 amino acids. The CDR3: CASSSGQLAYNEQFF. In DNA, the CDR3 is TGTGCCAGCAGTTCCGGACAGTTAGCCTACAATGAGCAGTTCTTC.